These T cell receptor beta chains were read from a single sample in a study of blood T cells in healthy people across ages. One entry per CDR3 protein results from TCRdb running MiXCR on the 5' RACE reads. Of about a million distinct CDR3 sequences listed, less than 45% are singletons. Sequencing was performed on blood. These receptors were obtained from a man between 18 and 35 years old in good health. The CDR3 runs from the conserved cysteine through the conserved F or W. D genes are given only for firm matches. Clone size is given for some rows only: seen once, a few or many times, or a class if the clone is expanded.

V gene: TRBV20-1
clone size: -
J gene: TRBJ2-7
D gene: -
CDR3 protein: CSASDGGPNEQYF
CDR3 DNA: TGCAGTGCTAGTGACGGGGGGCCCAATGAGCAGTACTTC

V gene: TRBV5-1
clone size: few
J gene: TRBJ2-3
D gene: TRBD2
CDR3 protein: CASSSAGPSTDTQYF
CDR3 DNA: TGCGCCAGCAGCTCAGCGGGGCCTAGCACAGATACGCAGTATTTT

V gene: TRBV5-5
clone size: -
J gene: TRBJ2-7
D gene: TRBD2
CDR3 protein: CASSLVGDYNEQYF
CDR3 DNA: TGTGCCAGCAGCTTGGTCGGGGACTACAATGAGCAGTACTTC

V gene: TRBV7-6
clone size: -
J gene: TRBJ1-4
D gene: -
CDR3 protein: CASSLAGDRYPEKLFF
CDR3 DNA: TGTGCCAGCAGCTTAGCCGGCGACAGATATCCCGAAAAACTGTTTTTT

V gene: TRBV15
clone size: -
J gene: TRBJ1-5
D gene: -
CDR3 protein: CATSRARRAQPQHF
CDR3 DNA: TGTGCCACCAGCAGAGCGAGGAGAGCTCAGCCCCAGCATTTT

V gene: TRBV7-9
clone size: -
J gene: TRBJ2-5
D gene: TRBD1
CDR3 protein: CASSRQDRGLQETQYF
CDR3 DNA: TGTGCCAGCAGCCGACAGGACAGGGGGCTCCAAGAGACCCAGTACTTC

V gene: TRBV6-5
clone size: few
J gene: TRBJ2-1
D gene: TRBD1
CDR3 protein: CASSSNRGRLNEQFF
CDR3 DNA: TGTGCCAGCAGCTCCAACAGGGGCCGCCTTAATGAGCAGTTCTTC

V gene: TRBV7-9
clone size: few
J gene: TRBJ1-4
D gene: -
CDR3 protein: CASSLFSEDSGEKLFF
CDR3 DNA: TGTGCCAGCAGCTTATTCTCCGAGGACAGTGGGGAAAAACTGTTTTTT

V gene: TRBV10-3
clone size: once
J gene: TRBJ2-3
D gene: TRBD2
CDR3 protein: CAISDRSGGPDTQYF
CDR3 DNA: TGTGCCATCAGTGATAGGAGCGGGGGGCCCGATACGCAGTATTTT

V gene: TRBV5-1
clone size: -
J gene: TRBJ2-3
D gene: -
CDR3 protein: CASSPDPRYRSADTQYF
CDR3 DNA: TGCGCCAGCAGCCCCGACCCCAGGTATAGGTCTGCAGATACGCAGTATTTT

V gene: TRBV12-3/TRBV12-4
clone size: -
J gene: TRBJ1-2
D gene: -
CDR3 protein: CASSLPDNGYTF
CDR3 DNA: TGTGCCAGCAGTTTACCTGACAATGGCTACACCTTC

V gene: TRBV5-1
clone size: once
J gene: TRBJ1-2
D gene: -
CDR3 protein: CASSPRGLRYGYTF
CDR3 DNA: TGCGCCAGCAGCCCGCGGGGCTTGAGATATGGCTACACCTTC

V gene: TRBV12-3/TRBV12-4
clone size: -
J gene: TRBJ1-2
D gene: -
CDR3 protein: CASNRDRWMDGYTF
CDR3 DNA: TGTGCCAGCAACAGGGACCGGTGGATGGATGGCTACACCTTC

V gene: TRBV18
clone size: few
J gene: TRBJ1-2
D gene: -
CDR3 protein: CASSPPLTPYGYTF
CDR3 DNA: TGTGCCAGCTCACCACCGCTGACACCTTATGGCTACACCTTC

V gene: TRBV7-3
clone size: -
J gene: TRBJ1-1
D gene: -
CDR3 protein: CASSSIGHVGTEAFF
CDR3 DNA: TGTGCCAGCAGCTCTATCGGGCACGTGGGCACTGAAGCTTTCTTT

V gene: TRBV7-2
clone size: -
J gene: TRBJ1-3
D gene: -
CDR3 protein: CASSLVGDSGNTIYF
CDR3 DNA: TGTGCCAGCAGCTTAGTCGGGGACTCTGGAAACACCATATATTTT

V gene: TRBV14
clone size: -
J gene: TRBJ2-1
D gene: TRBD2
CDR3 protein: CASSQVPETSGNSYNEQFF
CDR3 DNA: TGTGCCAGCAGCCAAGTTCCAGAGACTAGCGGAAACTCCTACAATGAGCAGTTCTTC

V gene: TRBV14
clone size: -
J gene: TRBJ2-7
D gene: TRBD2
CDR3 protein: CASSQISGSDNEQYF
CDR3 DNA: TGTGCCAGCAGCCAAATAAGCGGGAGCGACAATGAGCAGTACTTC